The clone carrying this T cell receptor (beta chain) came up a few times. The antigen is undetermined. The data were obtained in a study of T-cell reconstitution after alpha-beta-depleted transplantation in children. Study-wide points: Fresh T-cell production supplied most of the T-cell counts and diversity seen one year after transplant. The study reportedly traced alpha-beta T cells about two months after transplant to several hundred expanded graft clones.

This CDR3 has 13 residues. V dropped 7 bases and J dropped 8 bases, with 17 bases sitting between them. CDR1 is MNHNY and CDR2 is SVGAGI in the germline V gene (reference sequence). Preparation of the TCRbeta library was carried out with unique molecular identifiers. TCRdb analysed the PCR reads with MiXCR anew, one entry per CDR3 protein. The top ten hold about 28% of the sample, which has about a million distinct CDR3 sequences, about 26% seen once. This TCR was recovered from a boy in the first two years of life who had a stem cell transplant for SCID, so the T cells may come from the graft donor. Material: PBMCs, mostly from graft donor cells, obtained 360 days after TCRalphabeta/CD19-depleted stem cell transplant. The V call is TRBV6-6, the J call TRBJ1-2; D possibly corresponds to TRBD1 (6 bases). The CDR3 protein is CASKGDRPGGYTF. The CDR3 DNA sequence: TGTGCCAGCAAGGGAGACAGGCCGGGGGGCTACACCTTC.